This T cell receptor (beta chain) originates from a study of T cells in Graves' hyperthyroidism and ophthalmopathy. There were TCR beta CDR3 regions amplified from RNA transcripts. HTBI primers were used for first-round RT-PCR of the TCR CDR3. TCRdb used MiXCR to reprocess the multiplex PCR reads, holding one entry per CDR3 protein. The table shows fewer than 650,000 distinct CDR3 sequences, with roughly 13% occurring only once. This CDR3 region has 15 residues. The ends were cut back, 2 bases at V and 2 bases at J, with 10 bases in the middle. Ahead of any ophthalmopathy symptoms, the blood sample was obtained at the first diagnosis of hyperthyroidism. This clonotype was counted at least ten times.

This TCR came from a woman aged 30 to 39 with Graves' hyperthyroidism that later progressed to Graves' ophthalmopathy. The chain combines TRBV12-3 or TRBV12-4 with TRBJ1-5; no clear D. The source material was blood. CDR3 loop: CASSLRDYGNQPQHF. The CDR3 bases are TGTGCCAGCAGTTTAAGGGATTACGGCAATCAGCCCCAGCATTTT.